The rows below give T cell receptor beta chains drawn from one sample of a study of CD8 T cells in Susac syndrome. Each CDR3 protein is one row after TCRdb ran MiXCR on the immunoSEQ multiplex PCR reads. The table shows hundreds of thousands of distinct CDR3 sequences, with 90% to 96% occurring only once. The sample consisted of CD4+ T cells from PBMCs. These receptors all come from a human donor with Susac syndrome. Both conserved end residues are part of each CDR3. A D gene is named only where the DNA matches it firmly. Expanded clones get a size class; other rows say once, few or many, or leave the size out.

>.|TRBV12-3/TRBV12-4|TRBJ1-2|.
CASSTQGTRGYTF
TGTGCCAGCAGCACCCAGGGGACGCGGGGCTACACCTTC
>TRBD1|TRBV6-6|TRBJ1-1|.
CASIGQGSTEAFF
TGTGCCAGCATTGGACAGGGAAGCACTGAAGCTTTCTTT
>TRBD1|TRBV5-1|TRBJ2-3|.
CASSLVYMRRDRETDTQYF
TGCGCCAGCAGCTTGGTTTACATGAGGCGGGACAGGGAAACAGATACGCAGTATTTT
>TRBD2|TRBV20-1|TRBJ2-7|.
CSASSPRTSGNYEQYF
TGCAGTGCTAGCAGCCCCCGGACTAGCGGAAACTACGAGCAGTACTTC
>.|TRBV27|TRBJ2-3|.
CATARVWDTQYF
TGTGCCACCGCCAGGGTGTGGGATACGCAGTATTTT
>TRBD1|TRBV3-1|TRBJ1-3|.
CASSRQTGFSGNTIYF
TGTGCCAGCAGCCGGCAGACAGGGTTCTCTGGAAACACCATATATTTT
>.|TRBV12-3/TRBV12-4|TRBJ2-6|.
CASSSGGAGANVLTF
TGTGCCAGCAGTTCAGGAGGGGCTGGGGCCAACGTCCTGACTTTC
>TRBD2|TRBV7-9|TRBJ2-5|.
CASSLVREDRVETQYF
TGTGCCAGCAGCTTAGTGCGGGAGGACCGAGTGGAGACCCAGTACTTC
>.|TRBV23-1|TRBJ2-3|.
CASSPRGIPSTDTQYF
TGCGCCAGCAGCCCCCGCGGCATACCGAGCACAGATACGCAGTATTTT
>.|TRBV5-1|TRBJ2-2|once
CASRRGVNPTGELFF
TGCGCCAGCAGACGTGGGGTTAACCCCACCGGGGAGCTGTTTTTT
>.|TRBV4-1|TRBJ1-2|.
CASSSAGPRGYGYTF
TGCGCCAGCAGTAGCGCGGGACCGCGAGGCTATGGCTACACCTTC
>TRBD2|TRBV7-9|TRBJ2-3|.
CASSPLRNLAASTDTQYF
TGTGCCAGCAGCCCGTTGAGAAATCTAGCGGCCAGCACAGATACGCAGTATTTT
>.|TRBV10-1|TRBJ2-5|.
CASSAGSGVTAETQYF
TGCGCCAGCAGTGCGGGTAGCGGAGTGACGGCGGAGACCCAGTACTTC
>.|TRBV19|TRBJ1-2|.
CASSLSIVKYGYTF
TGTGCCAGTAGCCTCTCCATCGTGAAGTACGGCTACACCTTC
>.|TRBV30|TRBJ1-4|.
CAWSQGGEKLFF
TGTGCCTGGAGCCAAGGTGGTGAAAAACTGTTTTTT
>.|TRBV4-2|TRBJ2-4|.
CASSQGGDIQYF
TGTGCCAGCAGCCAAGGGGGGGACATTCAGTACTTC
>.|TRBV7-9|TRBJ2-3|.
CASGTTDTQYF
TGTGCCAGCGGAACGACAGATACGCAGTATTTT
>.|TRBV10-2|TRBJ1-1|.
CASKALFGTEAFF
TGCGCCAGCAAAGCCCTGTTCGGGACTGAAGCTTTCTTT
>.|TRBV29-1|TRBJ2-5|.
CSVDTASQETQYF
TGCAGCGTTGATACCGCCAGCCAAGAGACCCAGTACTTC
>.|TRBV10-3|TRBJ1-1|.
CAIRDRFAEAFF
TGTGCCATCCGAGACAGGTTCGCTGAAGCTTTCTTT
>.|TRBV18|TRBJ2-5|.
CASSPQWDPQETQYF
TGTGCCAGCTCACCACAATGGGACCCTCAAGAGACCCAGTACTTC
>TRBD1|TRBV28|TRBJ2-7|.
CASSAGTGRLYEQYF
TGTGCCAGCAGTGCCGGGACAGGGAGGCTCTACGAGCAGTACTTC
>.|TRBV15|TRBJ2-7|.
CATSADPRRAYEQYF
TGTGCCACCAGCGCAGACCCTCGGCGCGCCTACGAGCAGTACTTC
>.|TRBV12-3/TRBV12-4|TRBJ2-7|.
CASSAHGFAPAAQYF
TGTGCCAGCAGTGCCCACGGTTTTGCGCCCGCCGCGCAGTACTTC
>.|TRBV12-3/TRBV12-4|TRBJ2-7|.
CASSLGREQYF
TGTGCCAGCAGTTTAGGTAGGGAGCAGTACTTC
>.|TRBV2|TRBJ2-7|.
CASRDGPYEQYF
TGTGCCAGCAGGGACGGACCCTACGAGCAGTACTTC
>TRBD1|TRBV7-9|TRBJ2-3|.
CASSLGDRERTDTQYF
TGTGCCAGCAGCTTAGGGGACAGGGAGAGGACAGATACGCAGTATTTT
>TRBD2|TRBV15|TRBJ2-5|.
CATSRAAGLAGRETQYF
TGTGCCACCAGCAGAGCTGCGGGACTAGCGGGAAGGGAGACCCAGTACTTC
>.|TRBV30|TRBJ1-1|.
CAWSSTVGNTEAFF
TGTGCCTGGAGCAGTACAGTCGGAAACACTGAAGCTTTCTTT
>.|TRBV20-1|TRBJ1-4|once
CSATTRDEKLFF
TGCAGTGCTACCACAAGGGATGAAAAACTGTTTTTT
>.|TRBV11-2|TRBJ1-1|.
CASSLGTDEAFF
TGTGCCAGCAGCTTAGGCACAGATGAAGCTTTCTTT
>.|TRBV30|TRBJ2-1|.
CAWRKSHNNNEQFF
TGTGCCTGGAGGAAATCACACAACAACAATGAGCAGTTCTTC
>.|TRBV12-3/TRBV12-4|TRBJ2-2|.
CASSSNSGATGELFF
TGTGCCAGCAGTTCCAATTCCGGGGCCACCGGGGAGCTGTTTTTT
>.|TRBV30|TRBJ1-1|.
CAWSVLGAGAFF
TGTGCCTGGAGTGTATTAGGGGCAGGGGCTTTCTTT
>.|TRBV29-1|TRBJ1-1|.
CSVRGAVRGTEAFF
TGCAGCGTTCGGGGGGCGGTACGTGGCACTGAAGCTTTCTTT
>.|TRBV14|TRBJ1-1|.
CASSQDLVNTEAFF
TGTGCCAGCAGCCAAGATTTAGTGAACACTGAAGCTTTCTTT
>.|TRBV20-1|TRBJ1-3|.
CSARDIEAATIYF
TGCAGTGCTAGAGATATCGAGGCGGCCACCATATATTTT
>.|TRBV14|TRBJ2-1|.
CASSHLGDLDYNEQFF
TGTGCCAGCAGCCACTTAGGGGACTTAGACTACAATGAGCAGTTCTTC
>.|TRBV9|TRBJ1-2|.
CASSAGGGKYGYTF
TGTGCCAGCAGCGCGGGAGGGGGAAAATATGGCTACACCTTC
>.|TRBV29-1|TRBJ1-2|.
CSVGYYPVLYGYTF
TGCAGCGTTGGATACTACCCGGTCCTCTATGGCTACACCTTC
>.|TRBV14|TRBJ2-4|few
CASRGSKNIQYF
TGTGCCAGCAGAGGGTCCAAAAACATTCAGTACTTC
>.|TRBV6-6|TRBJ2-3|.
CASQGGSGITDTQYF
TGTGCCAGCCAGGGGGGTAGCGGGATCACAGATACGCAGTATTTT
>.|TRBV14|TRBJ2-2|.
CASSQKQGPDTGELFF
TGTGCCAGCAGCCAAAAACAGGGACCAGACACCGGGGAGCTGTTTTTT
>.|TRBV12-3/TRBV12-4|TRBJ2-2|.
CASSLRGDFNTGELFF
TGTGCCAGCAGTTTAAGAGGGGACTTTAACACCGGGGAGCTGTTTTTT
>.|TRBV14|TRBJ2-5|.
CASSVTRETQYF
TGTGCCAGCAGCGTAACCCGAGAGACCCAGTACTTC
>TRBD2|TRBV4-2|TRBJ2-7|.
CAGTSDTYEQYF
TGTGCCGGAACTAGCGATACCTACGAGCAGTACTTC
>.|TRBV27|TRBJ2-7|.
CASSITGLPYEQYF
TGTGCCAGCAGTATTACAGGGTTGCCCTACGAGCAGTACTTC
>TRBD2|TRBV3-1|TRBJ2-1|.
CASSQGTRVSYNEQFF
TGTGCCAGCAGCCAAGGGACTAGAGTATCCTACAATGAGCAGTTCTTC
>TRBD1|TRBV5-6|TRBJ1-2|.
CATTGTARSGYTF
TGTGCCACCACGGGGACAGCCCGATCTGGCTACACCTTC
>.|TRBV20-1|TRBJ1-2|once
CSADQGYSYGYTF
TGCAGTGCTGATCAGGGATACAGCTATGGCTACACCTTC
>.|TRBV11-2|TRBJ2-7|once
CASRKVAAPYEQYF
TGTGCCAGCCGTAAAGTGGCGGCCCCCTACGAGCAGTACTTC
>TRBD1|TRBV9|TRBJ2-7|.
CASSVEGQGYEQYF
TGTGCCAGCAGCGTAGAGGGACAGGGATACGAGCAGTACTTC
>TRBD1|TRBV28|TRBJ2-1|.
CASSLATGGYNEQFF
TGTGCCAGCAGTTTAGCGACAGGGGGTTACAATGAGCAGTTCTTC
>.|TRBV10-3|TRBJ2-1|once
CAISGGQPNEQFF
TGTGCCATCAGTGGTGGACAGCCAAATGAGCAGTTCTTC
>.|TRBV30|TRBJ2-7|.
CAWIRRVGQPPGSYEQYF
TGTGCCTGGATCAGGCGGGTGGGCCAGCCACCGGGCTCTTACGAGCAGTACTTC
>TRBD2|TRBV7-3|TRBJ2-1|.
CASSLLTSGTGEQFF
TGTGCCAGCAGCTTACTTACTAGCGGGACAGGTGAGCAGTTCTTC
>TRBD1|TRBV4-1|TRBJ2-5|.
CASSQETYDRVMMETQYF
TGCGCCAGCAGCCAAGAGACGTATGACAGGGTTATGATGGAGACCCAGTACTTC
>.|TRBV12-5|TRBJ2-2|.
CASGLKGSLNTGELFF
TGTGCTAGTGGTTTGAAGGGAAGTTTAAACACCGGGGAGCTGTTTTTT
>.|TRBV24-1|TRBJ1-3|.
CATSDGGYSGNTIYF
TGTGCCACCAGTGATGGGGGGTACTCTGGAAACACCATATATTTT
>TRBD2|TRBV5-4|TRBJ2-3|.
CASSPQGSSGGDTQYF
TGTGCCAGCAGCCCCCAAGGATCTAGCGGGGGGGATACGCAGTATTTT